This T cell receptor beta chain derives from a study of OX40 agonist ivuxolimab in advanced cancers. The overall study: Partial responses were seen in three patients, one with hepatocellular carcinoma and two with cutaneous melanoma. Findings of the study overall: Doses of 0.1 to 3.0 mg/kg were accompanied by clonal expansion of CD4+ and CD8+ blood T cells by week 6. The study found that CD8+ T cells averaged more expanded clones than CD4+.

Of note for this clone: Its antigen remains unidentified.

Germline values: CDR1 SQVTM, CDR2 ANQGSEA. V dropped 4 bases and J dropped 2 bases, with 8 bases sitting between them. There are 12 residues in the CDR3. Sequencing was performed with immunoSEQ multiplex PCR; in TCRdb, only in-frame clones are kept and a portion is missing. The sample includes more than 55,000 clones, approximately 81% seen only once; the top ten take 5% to 6.5%. The clonotype originates from an adult with an advanced solid tumor such as melanoma, head and neck, liver or kidney cancer. The chain joins TRBV29-1 to TRBJ1-1; D is unresolved. The sample here was CD4+ or CD8+ T cells sorted from blood, taken in a trial of the OX40 agonist ivuxolimab. CDR3 sequence: CSVAMTNTEAFF. CDR3 nucleotides: TGCAGCGTTGCTATGACCAACACTGAAGCTTTCTTT.